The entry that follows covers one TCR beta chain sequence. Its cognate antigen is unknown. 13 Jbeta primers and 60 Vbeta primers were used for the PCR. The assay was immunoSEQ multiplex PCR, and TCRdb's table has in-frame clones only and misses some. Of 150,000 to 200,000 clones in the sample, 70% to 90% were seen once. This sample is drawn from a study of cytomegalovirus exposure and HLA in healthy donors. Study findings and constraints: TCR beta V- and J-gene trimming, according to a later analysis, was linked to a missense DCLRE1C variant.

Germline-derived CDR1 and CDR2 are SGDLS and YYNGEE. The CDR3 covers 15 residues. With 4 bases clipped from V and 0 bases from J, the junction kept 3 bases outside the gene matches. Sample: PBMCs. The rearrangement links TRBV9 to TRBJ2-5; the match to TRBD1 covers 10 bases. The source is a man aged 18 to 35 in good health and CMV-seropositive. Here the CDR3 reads CASSSGQGYQETQYF. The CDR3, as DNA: TGTGCCAGCAGCTCGGGACAGGGGTACCAAGAGACCCAGTACTTC. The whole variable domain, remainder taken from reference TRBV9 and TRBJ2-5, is DSGVTQTPKHLITATGQRVTLRCSPRSGDLSVYWYQQSLDQGLQFLIQYYNGEERAKGNILERFSAQQFPDLHSELNLSSLELGDSALYFCASSSGQGYQETQYFGPGTRLLVL.